These T cell receptor beta chains were read from a single sample in a study of blood T cells in healthy people across ages. TCRdb re-called the 5' RACE reads with MiXCR, one entry per CDR3 protein. Among around 940,000 distinct CDR3 sequences listed, 45% to 60% were seen once. Sequencing input: blood. Source of these receptors: a woman in her sixties or seventies in good health. CDR3s include the opening cysteine and the closing phenylalanine or tryptophan. The D gene is left open where the match is weak. The size entry is marked missing in some rows and otherwise reads once, few, many or a size class.

>TRBJ2-1|TRBV29-1|few|TRBD2
CSSGRGTYNEQFF
TGCAGCAGCGGGAGAGGTACCTACAATGAGCAGTTCTTC
>TRBJ2-5|TRBV5-6|few|.
CASSLVQIAETQYF
TGTGCCAGCAGCTTGGTCCAAATCGCGGAGACCCAGTACTTC
>TRBJ2-7|TRBV12-3/TRBV12-4|few|TRBD2
CASSFRRREWEQYF
TGTGCCAGCAGTTTTAGGCGGCGGGAGTGGGAGCAGTACTTC
>TRBJ1-1|TRBV2|once|.
CASSIGLNTEAFF
TGTGCCAGCAGTATAGGGCTGAACACTGAAGCTTTCTTT
>TRBJ2-7|TRBV29-1|.|.
CSVGETPSYEQYF
TGCAGCGTTGGGGAAACTCCTTCCTACGAGCAGTACTTC
>TRBJ2-7|TRBV19|.|.
CASIRRDSFSYEQYF
TGTGCCAGTATCCGGCGGGACAGCTTCTCCTACGAGCAGTACTTC
>TRBJ2-1|TRBV4-3|.|.
CASSQAGTAGKSKEQFF
TGCGCCAGCAGCCAAGCGGGTACGGCCGGGAAGTCCAAGGAGCAGTTCTTC
>TRBJ2-5|TRBV4-1|.|.
CASSQVRGEETQYF
TGCGCCAGCAGCCAAGTTCGCGGAGAAGAGACCCAGTACTTC
>TRBJ2-3|TRBV25-1|.|TRBD1
CASLEDRVFPDMQYF
TGTGCCAGTTTGGAGGACAGGGTTTTTCCAGATATGCAGTATTTT
>TRBJ2-5|TRBV27|.|.
CASSYIHQETQYF
TGTGCCAGCAGTTATATACACCAAGAGACCCAGTACTTC
>TRBJ2-3|TRBV28|.|.
CASSTLPTDTQYF
TGTGCCAGCAGTACACTACCCACAGATACGCAGTATTTT
>TRBJ2-1|TRBV3-1|.|TRBD2
CASSQILAGGPEQFF
TGTGCCAGCAGCCAAATTCTAGCGGGAGGCCCTGAGCAGTTCTTC
>TRBJ1-5|TRBV27|.|.
CASSEYYSNQPQHF
TGTGCCAGCAGTGAATACTATAGCAATCAGCCCCAGCATTTT
>TRBJ2-1|TRBV4-3|few|.
CASSRRREYNEQFF
TGCGCCAGCAGCCGGAGACGGGAGTACAATGAGCAGTTCTTC
>TRBJ2-1|TRBV18|.|TRBD2
CASSPPSGGFNEQFF
TGTGCCAGCTCACCCCCTAGCGGGGGCTTCAATGAGCAGTTCTTC
>TRBJ2-1|TRBV29-1|few|.
CSVEKGEQFF
TGCAGCGTTGAAAAGGGTGAGCAGTTCTTC
>TRBJ2-2|TRBV20-1|few|.
CSARVGLGTGELFF
TGCAGTGCTAGAGTGGGGTTGGGCACCGGGGAGCTGTTTTTT
>TRBJ2-5|TRBV27|.|.
CASSPRDLGLEQYF
TGTGCCAGCAGTCCCCGGGACTTGGGTCTGGAGCAGTACTTC
>TRBJ2-5|TRBV4-2|.|.
CAGSQEPTRETQYF
TGTGCCGGCAGCCAAGAGCCGACGAGAGAGACCCAGTACTTC
>TRBJ2-7|TRBV7-8|.|.
CASSEGLLASYEQYF
TGTGCCAGCAGCGAGGGACTCCTTGCTTCCTACGAGCAGTACTTC
>TRBJ2-1|TRBV29-1|.|.
CSAGLGIYNEQFF
TGCAGCGCCGGACTGGGGATCTACAATGAGCAGTTCTTC
>TRBJ2-1|TRBV18|.|.
CASSANRDIEQFF
TGTGCCAGCTCGGCCAACCGGGACATTGAGCAGTTCTTC
>TRBJ1-4|TRBV20-1|.|.
CSASPAGRNEKLFF
TGCAGTGCTAGTCCGGCAGGGCGAAATGAAAAACTGTTTTTT
>TRBJ2-3|TRBV7-2|many|.
CASSPTGGTDTQYF
TGTGCCAGCAGCCCGACAGGTGGTACAGATACGCAGTATTTT
>TRBJ1-1|TRBV18|.|TRBD1
CTSSPAGGYLGEAFF
TGTACCAGCTCACCCGCAGGGGGATACCTGGGGGAAGCTTTCTTT
>TRBJ2-7|TRBV28|many|.
CASSLGHYEQYF
TGTGCCAGCAGTTTAGGACACTACGAGCAGTACTTC
>TRBJ2-3|TRBV29-1|.|.
CSVEMYTDTQYF
TGCAGCGTTGAAATGTACACAGATACGCAGTATTTT
>TRBJ2-5|TRBV5-1|.|.
CASSLGLGGPQETQYF
TGCGCCAGCAGCTTAGGCCTTGGGGGGCCTCAAGAGACCCAGTACTTC
>TRBJ2-5|TRBV11-2|.|.
CASSRHLLAQETQYF
TGTGCCAGCAGCCGACATTTACTAGCCCAAGAGACCCAGTACTTC
>TRBJ2-3|TRBV2|.|.
CASRAGQANTQYF
TGTGCCAGCAGGGCAGGGCAAGCCAATACGCAGTATTTT
>TRBJ2-7|TRBV6-2/TRBV6-3|.|TRBD1
CASRCGQGWAENYEQYF
TGTGCCAGCAGGTGCGGACAGGGATGGGCCGAAAACTACGAGCAGTACTTC
>TRBJ2-7|TRBV10-3|few|TRBD2
CAISEPVGGGNEQYF
TGTGCCATCAGTGAGCCGGTGGGGGGAGGGAACGAGCAGTACTTC
>TRBJ2-1|TRBV5-1|.|TRBD2
CASSLLGGSYAYNEQFF
TGCGCCAGCAGCTTGTTGGGGGGGAGCTATGCCTACAATGAGCAGTTCTTC
>TRBJ1-6|TRBV20-1|few|.
CSARLGYENSPLHF
TGCAGTGCTAGATTGGGTTATGAGAATTCACCCCTCCACTTT
>TRBJ2-7|TRBV7-9|.|TRBD1
CASSTPTGAVYEQYF
TGTGCCAGCAGCACACCGACAGGGGCAGTCTACGAGCAGTACTTC
>TRBJ2-7|TRBV12-3/TRBV12-4|.|TRBD2
CASSRYTSGRPLEQYF
TGTGCCAGCAGTAGGTACACTAGCGGGAGGCCTTTGGAGCAGTACTTC
>TRBJ2-3|TRBV3-1|.|.
CASSQEPGASTDTQYF
TGTGCCAGCAGCCAAGAGCCGGGGGCGAGCACAGATACGCAGTATTTT
>TRBJ1-2|TRBV7-9|.|.
CASSPKLTGGYYGYTF
TGTGCCAGCAGCCCTAAATTGACGGGGGGTTACTATGGCTACACCTTC
>TRBJ2-5|TRBV9|.|TRBD1
CASSVWTGQETQYF
TGTGCCAGCAGCGTATGGACAGGCCAAGAGACCCAGTACTTC
>TRBJ2-7|TRBV28|.|TRBD1
CASSFGDRAYEQYF
TGTGCCAGCAGTTTTGGTGACAGGGCATACGAGCAGTACTTC
>TRBJ1-1|TRBV20-1|.|TRBD1
CSAARGSQGADKAFF
TGCAGTGCCGCTCGGGGTTCCCAGGGGGCAGATAAAGCTTTCTTT
>TRBJ2-1|TRBV7-9|once|.
CASSLQGIGINEQFF
TGTGCCAGCAGCTTACAGGGAATAGGGATCAATGAGCAGTTCTTC
>TRBJ2-7|TRBV24-1|.|TRBD2
CATSDPGLAGGYEQYF
TGTGCCACCAGTGACCCCGGGTTAGCGGGAGGTTACGAGCAGTACTTC
>TRBJ2-7|TRBV7-2|.|.
CASSYTPGPSYEQYF
TGTGCCAGCAGCTACACCCCCGGGCCCTCCTACGAGCAGTACTTC
>TRBJ2-5|TRBV29-1|few|.
CSVTEGLKTQYF
TGCAGCGTGACGGAGGGTTTGAAGACCCAGTACTTC
>TRBJ2-3|TRBV5-1|few|TRBD2
CASSSGLAADTQYF
TGTGCCAGCAGCTCCGGACTAGCGGCAGATACGCAGTATTTT